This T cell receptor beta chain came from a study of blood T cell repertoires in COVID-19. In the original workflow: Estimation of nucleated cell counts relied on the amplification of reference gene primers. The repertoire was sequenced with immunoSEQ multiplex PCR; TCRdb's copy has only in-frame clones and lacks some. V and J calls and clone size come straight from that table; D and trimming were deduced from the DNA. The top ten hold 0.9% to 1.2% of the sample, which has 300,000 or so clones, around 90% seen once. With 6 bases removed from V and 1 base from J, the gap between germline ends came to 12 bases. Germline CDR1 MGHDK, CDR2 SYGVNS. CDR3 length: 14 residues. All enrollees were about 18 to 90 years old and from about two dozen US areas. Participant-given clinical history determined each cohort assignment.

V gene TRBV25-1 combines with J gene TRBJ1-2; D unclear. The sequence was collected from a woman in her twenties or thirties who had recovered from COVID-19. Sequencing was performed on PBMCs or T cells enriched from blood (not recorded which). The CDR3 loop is CASREAGDNYGYTF. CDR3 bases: TGTGCCAGCAGGGAAGCCGGAGATAACTATGGCTACACCTTC.